This T cell receptor (beta chain) was sequenced during a study of T cell repertoires in aging, cancer and after chemotherapy. General study results and limits: These repertoire data do not allow conclusions about immunological memory after chemotherapy. Rebound thymic output was suggested by rising median generation probability during chemotherapy in each cancer cohort.

The CDR3 spans 15 residues. Germline V gene sequence: CDR1 MNHNY, CDR2 SVGAGI (reference sequence). The V gene end was trimmed by 4 bases and the J gene end by 4 bases; junction bases not matched to a gene: 10. A mixed TRB-A/B primer pool amplified rearranged TRB by multiplex touch-down PCR. MiXCR, run by TCRdb on the multiplex PCR reads, gives a single entry per CDR3 protein. The sample records 4,900 or so distinct CDR3 sequences, around 35% being singletons. TCR beta rearrangements were amplified from peripheral blood genomic DNA. This clonotype was seen a handful of times. The antigen is not known. The source is a human donor with a blood cancer. The rearrangement joins TRBV6-6 to TRBJ2-7, with 7 positions matching TRBD1. The source material was blood. The CDR3 bases are TGTGCCAGCAGTTCAGACAGGGAAAGGGTGTACGAGCAGTACTTC. Translation gives CASSSDRERVYEQYF.